This TCR beta chain was observed in a study of T cells in localized non-small cell lung cancer. Study-level results: Greater blood T cell density accompanied longer overall survival. Analysis by sequencing included only one tumor region, so heterogeneity remains possible. Adjacent uninvolved lung had the highest clonality, suggesting focused antigen responses. When the top 100 tumor clones were examined, a median around 58 of them also appeared in the adjacent lung, which was paired and uninvolved.

Profiling relied on immunoSEQ multiplex PCR, and the TCRdb table lists in-frame clones only, not all of them. Altogether fewer than 40,000 clones are present, roughly 93% being singletons, with the ten largest covering 7% to 9.5%. A note on this clone: Its specificity is not known.

The CDR3 extends over 15 amino acids. Trimming stripped 3 bases from V and 6 bases from J, with 15 bases between. From germline, CDR1 is LNHDA and CDR2 SQIVND (reference sequence). Source: peripheral blood, taken before any cancer treatment. The receptor comes from a female donor older than 55 with stage I lung adenocarcinoma. The chain carries TRBV19 and TRBJ1-5, with a possible D match to TRBD1 (6 bases). The CDR3: CASSIGGGPGQPQHF. In DNA, the CDR3 is TGTGCCAGTAGTATCGGAGGGGGTCCAGGTCAGCCCCAGCATTTT. The full variable domain, completed using reference TRBV19 and TRBJ1-5, is DGGITQSPKYLFRKEGQNVTLSCEQNLNHDAMYWYRQDPGQGLRLIYYSQIVNDFQKGDIAEGYSVSREKKESFPLTVTSAQKNPTAFYLCASSIGGGPGQPQHFGDGTRLSIL.